The 21 T cell receptor beta chains listed next were all sequenced from one sample in a study of cytomegalovirus exposure and HLA in healthy donors (dated by TCRdb to about 2017). The protocol used for the library was the immunoSEQ multiplex PCR assay. For the multiplex PCR, a mixture combining 60 forward primers for TCR Vbeta segments and 13 reverse primers for TCR Jbeta segments was used. Drawn from immuneACCESS, this table holds only the in-frame rearrangements with V and J called that TCRdb kept. Clones are partly lost; checked studies trace under half to an unresolved V gene and leave the rest unexplained. The sample's clone listing holds about 130,000 clones. Together, the top ten hold about 1.5% of the sample. Material: PBMCs. These receptors were obtained from a woman in her 40s in good health and CMV-seropositive.

To note about this clone: Other DNA sequences in this specimen translate into the identical CDR3. The gene calls are TRBV5-6 and TRBJ1-1, with D unclear. The CDR3 consists of 13 residues. The V end lost 2 bases, the J end lost 1 base, and 6 bases lay between the germline ends. Germline V lookup: CDR1 SGHDT, CDR2 YYEEEE. Here the CDR3 reads CASSFGGNTEAFF. As DNA, the CDR3 is TGTGCCAGCAGCTTTGGAGGGAACACTGAAGCTTTCTTT.

J is TRBJ2-1 and V is TRBV7-9; the match to TRBD1 covers 7 bases. The trim removed 6 bases at V and 4 bases at J, leaving 9 bases unmatched. Germline assignment: CDR1 SEHNR and CDR2 FQNEAQ (reference sequence). This CDR3 comprises 15 residues. CDR3 residues: CASSHYRGQYNEQFF. The CDR3 bases are TGTGCCAGCAGTCACTACAGGGGCCAGTACAATGAGCAGTTCTTC.

The J gene is TRBJ2-2, the V gene TRBV11-2, with D perhaps matching TRBD2 (6 bases). Trimming left V 0 bases short and J 5 bases short, with 10 bases between. The CDR3 totals 15 residues. In germline, CDR1 is SGHAT, CDR2 FQNNGV. This chain's CDR3 is CASSLDGSGTGELFF. CDR3 DNA sequence: TGTGCCAGCAGCTTAGACGGGAGCGGGACCGGGGAGCTGTTTTTT.

Of note for this clone: An end of the junction differs from the germline gene, which may be a read error. V and J are TRBV7-7 and TRBJ2-1; D might be TRBD1 or TRBD2, each matching 5 bases. Looked up from germline, CDR1 is SSHAT and CDR2 is FNYEAQ (reference sequence). This CDR3 has 20 amino acids. CDR3 sequence: CASSLAPWQGGFSSYNEQFF. In DNA form, the CDR3 reads TGTGCTAGCAGCTTAGCGCCCTGGCAGGGTGGATTTAGCTCCTACAATGAGCAGTTCTTC.

CDR3 loop: CASSSTGAPPGYGYTF. The CDR3 region has the DNA TGTGCCAGCAGTTCCACAGGGGCTCCACCTGGATATGGCTACACCTTC. The J gene is TRBJ1-2, the V gene TRBV27; 7 nucleotides align to TRBD1. From germline, CDR1 is MNHEY and CDR2 SMNVEV (reference sequence). This CDR3 region has 16 residues. The junction had 13 bases not matched to a gene; V was cut back by 4 bases and J by 5 bases.

This chain links TRBV19 with TRBJ2-7; TRBD1 agrees at 10 bases. CDR1 and CDR2 (germline): LNHDA, SQIVND (reference sequence). This CDR3 is 16 amino acids long. After removal of 5 bases from V and 4 bases from J, the junction contained 11 bases not matched to a gene. The CDR3 is CASSGRRDRGGYEQYF. CDR3 DNA sequence: TGTGCCAGTAGTGGCCGCCGGGACAGGGGTGGGTACGAGCAGTACTTC.

This sequence joins TRBV5-6 and TRBJ1-1; unclear D gene. The CDR3 runs to 12 residues. The germline V gene encodes CDR1 SGHDT and CDR2 YYEEEE. Trimming pared 5 bases from V and 2 bases from J, leaving 7 bases between. The CDR3 sequence: CASRTGNTEAFF. CDR3 in DNA: TGTGCCAGCAGGACGGGAAACACTGAAGCTTTCTTT.

The chain is built from TRBV30 and TRBJ2-5, with D maybe TRBD2 (5 bases). V lost 1 base to trimming and J lost 1 base, with 7 bases between them. CDR3 size: 13 residues. Germline values: CDR1 GTSNPN, CDR2 SVGIG (reference sequence). This CDR3 is CAWSGTFQETQYF. The CDR3 DNA sequence: TGTGCCTGGAGTGGGACTTTCCAAGAGACCCAGTACTTC.

The chain employs TRBV5-8 and TRBJ2-7, with 9 bases that match TRBD2. The CDR3 length is 13 residues. The ends lost 4 bases at V and 4 bases at J; junction bases unmatched: 3. In germline, CDR1 is SGHTS, CDR2 YDEGEE. The chain's CDR3 is CASSQGLAYEQYF. The CDR3 DNA reads as TGTGCCAGCAGCCAGGGACTAGCTTACGAGCAGTACTTC.

This chain uses TRBV27 with TRBJ2-1, with 8 nucleotides matching TRBD2. Germline assignment: CDR1 MNHEY and CDR2 SMNVEV (reference sequence). The junction had 12 bases not matched to a gene; V was cut back by 2 bases and J by 9 bases. The CDR3 has 16 amino acids. The CDR3 protein is CASSLTLAGREGEQFF. As DNA, the CDR3 is TGTGCCAGCAGTTTAACTCTAGCGGGCCGGGAGGGTGAGCAGTTCTTC.

The chain uses TRBV5-4 and TRBJ2-7, with a possible D match to TRBD1 (6 bases). Trimming stripped 2 bases from V and 2 bases from J, with 14 bases between. Germline loops: CDR1 SGHNT, CDR2 YYREEE (reference sequence). The length of the CDR3 is 15 residues. CDR3 DNA: TGTGCCAGCAGCTTCCCCGGGACATTGGCCTACGAGCAGTACTTC. Amino acid sequence: CASSFPGTLAYEQYF. Variable domain in full (rest from reference TRBV5-4 and TRBJ2-7): ETGVTQSPTHLIKTRGQQVTLRCSSQSGHNTVSWYQQALGQGPQFIFQYYREEENGRGNFPPRFSGLQFPNYSSELNVNALELDDSALYLCASSFPGTLAYEQYFGPGTRLTVT.

The chain couples TRBV13 to TRBJ2-1, with 11 bases fitting TRBD2. The germline gives CDR1 PRHDT, CDR2 FYEKMQ (reference sequence). The CDR3 totals 16 residues. After removal of 5 bases from V and 2 bases from J, the junction contained 5 bases not matched to a gene. The chain's CDR3 is CASSAPGLAAYNEQFF. The CDR3 DNA reads as TGTGCCAGCAGCGCCCCGGGACTAGCGGCCTACAATGAGCAGTTCTTC. The whole variable domain, filled in from reference TRBV13 and TRBJ2-1, reads AAGVIQSPRHLIKEKRETATLKCYPIPRHDTVYWYQQGPGQDPQFLISFYEKMQSDKGSIPDRFSAQQFSDYHSELNMSSLELGDSALYFCASSAPGLAAYNEQFFGPGTRLTVL.

The chain carries TRBV28 and TRBJ2-7; D might be TRBD1 (5 bases). There are 15 residues in the CDR3. Germline CDR1 is MDHEN and CDR2 is SYDVKM. With 6 bases removed from V and 6 bases from J, the gap between germline ends came to 21 bases. CDR3 sequence (DNA): TGTGCCAGCAGCCTCGCACCAGGGCCCCTCACCGAGCAGTACTTC. Translating it yields CASSLAPGPLTEQYF.

The chain has TRBV7-2 and TRBJ1-2; no clear D gene. This CDR3 is built from 18 residues. Trimming removed 5 bases from V and 0 bases from J, with 22 bases in between. Germline-derived CDR1 and CDR2 are SGHTA and FQGNSA. For the CDR3, the DNA is TGTGCCAGCAGCCCCCTAGCTCTTGCTTCCCTCGCTAACTATGGCTACACCTTC. This translates into CASSPLALASLANYGYTF.

As DNA, the CDR3 is TGTGCCAGTTCAAGGGAGAGAGAGGAGACCCAGTACTTC. Translating gives CASSREREETQYF. The chain combines TRBV19 with TRBJ2-5, with D perhaps TRBD2 (5 bases). The CDR3 has 13 residues. Germline CDR1 is LNHDA and CDR2 is SQIVND (reference sequence). With 8 bases removed from V and 5 bases from J, the gap between germline ends came to 15 bases.

The chain recombines TRBV5-1 with TRBJ2-2; 7 bases line up with TRBD1. V shed 3 bases, J shed 5 bases, and the junction held 4 bases outside the gene matches. This CDR3 has 14 amino acids. CDR1 and CDR2 (germline): SGHRS, YFSETQ. The CDR3 DNA reads TGCGCCAGCAGCTGGAAGACAGGGACCGGGGAGCTGTTTTTT. As protein: CASSWKTGTGELFF. Supplemented by reference TRBV5-1 and TRBJ2-2, the full variable domain reads KAGVTQTPRYLIKTRGQQVTLSCSPISGHRSVSWYQQTPGQGLQFLFEYFSETQRNKGNFPGRFSGRQFSNSRSEMNVSTLELGDSALYLCASSWKTGTGELFFGEGSRLTVL.

The chain combines TRBV23-1 with TRBJ2-5; D might be TRBD1 (6 bases). TRBV23-1 belongs to the ORF category, with a function that is uncertain. The germline V and J ends were trimmed by 0 bases and 4 bases, with 15 bases remaining between them. The CDR3 has 16 residues. DNA of the CDR3: TGCGCCAGCAGTCAATCGTGGACAGATGGGGCAGAGACCCAGTACTTC. Residues: CASSQSWTDGAETQYF.

The rearrangement joins TRBV14 to TRBJ1-1, with a weak D call TRBD1 (6 bases). Trimming removed 0 bases from V and 8 bases from J, with 13 bases in between. The CDR3 loop spans 14 amino acids. Per the germline V gene, CDR1 is SGHDN and CDR2 is FVKESK. CDR3 sequence reads: CASSQDRQGREAFF. CDR3 sequence (DNA): TGTGCCAGCAGCCAAGATCGGCAGGGGAGAGAAGCTTTCTTT.

The gene calls are TRBV7-2 and TRBJ2-2; 11 bases align to TRBD2. The junction had 11 bases not matched to a gene; V was cut back by 5 bases and J by 6 bases. This CDR3 is 17 amino acids long. Germline V gene lookup returns CDR1 SGHTA and CDR2 FQGNSA. CDR3 in amino acids: CASSPQVLAGGAGELFF. The CDR3 nucleotides are TGTGCCAGCAGCCCCCAAGTTCTAGCGGGAGGTGCCGGGGAGCTGTTTTTT.

The chain carries TRBV10-3 and TRBJ1-1; 10 nucleotides align to TRBD1. The V gene end was trimmed by 5 bases and the J gene end by 3 bases; junction bases not matched to a gene: 12. In germline, CDR1 is ENHRY, CDR2 SYGVKD. This CDR3 region has 17 residues. CDR3 sequence reads: CAISKGQGPTIDTEAFF. As DNA, the CDR3 is TGTGCCATCAGTAAGGGACAGGGGCCGACGATTGACACTGAAGCTTTCTTT.

The genes are TRBV7-3 and TRBJ1-1, with D uncertain. The CDR3 has 16 amino acids. Germline CDR1 reads SGHTA; CDR2 reads FQGTGA. Trimming pared 4 bases from V and 0 bases from J, leaving 15 bases between. CDR3 in amino acids: CASSSTVKALNTEAFF. CDR3 sequence (DNA): TGTGCCAGCAGCTCTACAGTTAAAGCCTTGAACACTGAAGCTTTCTTT.